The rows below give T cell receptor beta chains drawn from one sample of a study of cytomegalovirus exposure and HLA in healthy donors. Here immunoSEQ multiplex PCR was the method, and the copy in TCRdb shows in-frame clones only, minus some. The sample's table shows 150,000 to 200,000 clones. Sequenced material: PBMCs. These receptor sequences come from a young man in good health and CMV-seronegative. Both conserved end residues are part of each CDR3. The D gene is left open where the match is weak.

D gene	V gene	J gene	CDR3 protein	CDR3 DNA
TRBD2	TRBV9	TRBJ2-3	CASSAGTSIGTDTQYF	TGTGCCAGCAGCGCCGGGACTAGCATAGGTACAGATACGCAGTATTTT
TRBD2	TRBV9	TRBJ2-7	CASSAAAGVSSYEQYF	TGTGCCAGCAGCGCCGCCGCGGGGGTGAGCTCCTACGAGCAGTACTTC
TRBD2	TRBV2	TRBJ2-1	CASRLAGGPYGYNEQFF	TGTGCCAGCAGACTAGCGGGAGGGCCATATGGCTACAATGAGCAGTTCTTC
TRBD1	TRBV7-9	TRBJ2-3	CASRAGQGVDTQYF	TGTGCCAGCAGAGCGGGACAGGGTGTGGATACGCAGTATTTT
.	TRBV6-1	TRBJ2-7	CASSDFQRAGGLGEQYF	TGTGCCAGCAGTGATTTTCAAAGGGCAGGGGGACTGGGCGAGCAGTACTTC
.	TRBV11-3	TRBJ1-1	CASSFTSDTEAFF	TGTGCCAGCAGCTTTACCTCGGACACTGAAGCTTTCTTT
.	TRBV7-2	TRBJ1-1	CASSPFTEAFF	TGTGCCAGCTCCCCGTTCACTGAAGCTTTCTTT
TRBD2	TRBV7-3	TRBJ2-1	CASSKPGLAANEQFF	TGTGCCAGCAGCAAACCGGGACTAGCGGCCAATGAGCAGTTCTTC
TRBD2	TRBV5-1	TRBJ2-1	CASSLGGGSNNEQFF	TGCGCCAGCAGCTTGGGGGGGGGTTCAAACAATGAGCAGTTCTTC
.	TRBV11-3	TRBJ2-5	CASSAGLRETQYF	TGTGCCAGCAGCGCGGGACTTCGAGAGACCCAGTACTTC
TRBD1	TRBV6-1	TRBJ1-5	CASSDDRGGEAQHF	TGTGCCAGCAGTGACGACAGGGGGGGGGAAGCCCAGCATTTT
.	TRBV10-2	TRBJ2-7	CASSESRRAYEQYF	TGCGCCAGCAGTGAGTCGAGGCGGGCCTACGAGCAGTACTTC
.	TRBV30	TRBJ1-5	CAWSTTGTDQPQHF	TGTGCCTGGAGTACAACAGGGACGGATCAGCCCCAGCATTTT
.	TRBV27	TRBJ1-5	CASSITSSNQPQHF	TGTGCCAGCAGTATTACAAGTAGCAATCAGCCCCAGCATTTT
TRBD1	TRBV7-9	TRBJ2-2	CASSFLASRTGGSGELFF	TGTGCCAGCAGCTTCCTCGCTTCTAGGACAGGGGGCTCCGGGGAGCTGTTTTTT
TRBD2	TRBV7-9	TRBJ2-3	CASSPSGTTLTDTQYF	TGTGCCAGCAGCCCCTCCGGGACTACTCTCACAGATACGCAGTATTTT
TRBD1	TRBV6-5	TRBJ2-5	CASSYSLGQGQETQYF	TGTGCCAGCAGTTACTCGTTAGGACAGGGCCAAGAGACCCAGTACTTC
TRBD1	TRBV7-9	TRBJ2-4	CASSKDRDGDKNIQYF	TGTGCCAGCAGCAAGGACAGGGATGGTGACAAAAACATTCAGTACTTC
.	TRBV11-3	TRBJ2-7	CASSPKRGALSYEQYF	TGTGCCAGCAGCCCCAAACGGGGGGCCTTATCCTACGAGCAGTACTTC
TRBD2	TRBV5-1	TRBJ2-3	CASSPGTSGTRISKFSTDTQYF	TGCGCCAGCAGCCCCGGGACTAGCGGAACAAGGATATCCAAGTTTAGCACAGATACGCAGTATTTT
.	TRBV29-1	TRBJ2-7	CSVVKQGMNEQYF	TGCAGCGTTGTAAAGCAGGGAATGAACGAGCAGTACTTC
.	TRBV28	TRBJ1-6	CASSEPVEPPSPLHF	TGTGCCAGCAGTGAACCCGTCGAGCCTCCTTCACCCCTCCACTTT
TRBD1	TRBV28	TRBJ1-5	CASSPRDRQYSNQPQHF	TGTGCCAGCAGTCCTCGGGACAGACAATATAGCAATCAGCCCCAGCATTTT